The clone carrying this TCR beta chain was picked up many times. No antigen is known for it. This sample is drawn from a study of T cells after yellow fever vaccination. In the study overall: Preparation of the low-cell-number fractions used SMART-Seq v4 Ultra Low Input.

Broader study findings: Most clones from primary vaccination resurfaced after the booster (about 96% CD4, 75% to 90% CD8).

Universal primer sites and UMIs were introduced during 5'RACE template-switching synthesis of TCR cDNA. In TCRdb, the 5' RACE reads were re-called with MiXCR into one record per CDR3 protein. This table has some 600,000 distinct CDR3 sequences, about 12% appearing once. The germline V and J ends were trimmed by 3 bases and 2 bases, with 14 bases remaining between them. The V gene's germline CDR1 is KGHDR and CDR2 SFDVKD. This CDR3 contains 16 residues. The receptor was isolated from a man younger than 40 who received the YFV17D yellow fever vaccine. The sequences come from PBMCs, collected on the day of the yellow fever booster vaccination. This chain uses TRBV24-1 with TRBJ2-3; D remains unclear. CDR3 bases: TGTGCCACCAGTGATGGAGCCGACACGTCCACAGATACGCAGTATTTT. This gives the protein CATSDGADTSTDTQYF.